Below, 18 T cell receptor beta chains from the same sample are listed, as sequenced in a study of blood T cell repertoires in COVID-19. Measured with immunoSEQ multiplex PCR; TCRdb has only the in-frame clones, and not every one. Of about 280,000 clones detected, roughly 88% appear once; the ten largest clones hold 9.5% to 11%. The specimen was peripheral blood. The source of these receptors is a woman aged 70 to 79 with acute or convalescent COVID-19.

The chain recombines TRBV4-2 with TRBJ1-2; D uncertain. The V gene's germline CDR1 is LGHNA and CDR2 YNFKEQ. V was pared by 0 bases and J by 3 bases, with 11 bases between. The CDR3 is made up of 15 amino acids. In DNA, the CDR3 is TGTGCCAGCAGCCAAGATTTGCGGGCGTACTATGGCTACACCTTC. Protein: CASSQDLRAYYGYTF.

The gene calls are TRBV2 and TRBJ2-5; D is perhaps TRBD2 (5 bases). In germline, CDR1 is SNHLY, CDR2 FYNNEI. The V end lost 8 bases, the J end lost 7 bases, and 17 bases lay between the germline ends. This CDR3 contains 13 residues. For the CDR3, the DNA is TGTGCCAGCTCGAGAGAGGGTGACGGGACCCAGTACTTC. Its protein product is CASSREGDGTQYF.

The rearrangement joins TRBV2 to TRBJ2-6; D gene uncertain. The V end was cut by 6 bases, the J end by 0 bases, with 9 bases between. This CDR3 region has 15 residues. Per germline, CDR1 SNHLY and CDR2 FYNNEI. The DNA of the CDR3 is TGTGCCAGCAGGCCCAGGTTCTCTGGGGCCAACGTCCTGACTTTC. It translates to CASRPRFSGANVLTF.

The chain links TRBV27 to TRBJ1-5; 7 bases are a match to TRBD1. Trimming removed 5 bases from V and 3 bases from J; junction bases left unmatched: 7. The CDR3 contains 15 residues. The germline CDR1 and CDR2 sequences are MNHEY and SMNVEV (reference sequence). The CDR3 nucleotides read TGTGCCAGCAGTGAATTGGGACAGATCAATCAGCCCCAGCATTTT. Amino acid sequence: CASSELGQINQPQHF.

The genes are TRBV30 and TRBJ1-3; 7 nucleotides match TRBD1. Per the germline V gene, CDR1 is GTSNPN and CDR2 is SVGIG (reference sequence). The V gene end was trimmed by 2 bases and the J gene end by 4 bases; junction bases not matched to a gene: 5. The CDR3 sequence is 14 residues long. This CDR3 is CAWSPRGYGNTIYF. The CDR3 DNA is TGTGCCTGGAGTCCCAGGGGGTACGGAAACACCATATATTTT.

The genes are TRBV2 and TRBJ2-7; the match to TRBD1 covers 11 bases. With V trimmed by 5 bases and J by 6 bases, 3 bases remained unmatched. Germline V CDR1 and CDR2: SNHLY, FYNNEI. The CDR3 contains 13 residues. In DNA, the CDR3 is TGTGCCAGCAGTTGGGACAGGGGGGGCGAGCAGTACTTC. Protein: CASSWDRGGEQYF. The whole variable domain, remainder taken from reference TRBV2 and TRBJ2-7, is EPEVTQTPSHQVTQMGQEVILRCVPISNHLYFYWYRQILGQKVEFLVSFYNNEISEKSEIFDDQFSVERPDGSNFTLKIRSTKLEDSAMYFCASSWDRGGEQYFGPGTRLTVT.

The rearrangement joins TRBV3-1 (or the pseudogene TRBV3-2) to TRBJ1-4, with D possibly TRBD1 on 6 matching bases. V lost 2 bases, J lost 5 bases, and 15 bases lay in between. The CDR3 consists of 16 residues. Per germline, CDR1 LGHDT and CDR2 YNNKEL (reference sequence). CDR3 sequence: CASSQSRQALNEKLFF. CDR3 sequence (DNA): TGTGCCAGCAGCCAAAGCCGACAGGCACTAAATGAAAAACTGTTTTTT.

This clone appeared a single time. The chain links TRBV7-3 to TRBJ2-3; 10 positions agree with TRBD2. CDR1 is SGHTA, CDR2 FQGTGA, per germline. The J segment lost 3 bases and the V segment lost 4 bases, leaving 4 bases of the junction unmatched. CDR3 size: 15 residues. DNA of the CDR3: TGTGCCAGCAGCTCCAGCGGGGGGGCGACAGATACGCAGTATTTT. Translated: CASSSSGGATDTQYF. The full variable domain, completed using reference TRBV7-3 and TRBJ2-3, is GAGVSQTPSNKVTEKGKYVELRCDPISGHTALYWYRQSLGQGPEFLIYFQGTGAADDSGLPNDRFFAVRPEGSVSTLKIQRTERGDSAVYLCASSSSGGATDTQYFGPGTRLTVL.

The gene calls are TRBV5-4 and TRBJ2-1, with 8 nucleotides matching TRBD2. CDR1 and CDR2 from the germline V gene are SGHNT and YYREEE (reference sequence). J was trimmed by 10 bases and V by 4 bases; bases with no gene match: 19. The CDR3 length is 17 residues. CDR3 protein: CASSPGGGGPLTDEQFF. In nucleotides, the CDR3 is TGTGCCAGCAGCCCCGGGGGGGGAGGGCCGTTAACCGACGAGCAGTTCTTC.

This chain uses TRBV24-1 with TRBJ1-1; D is perhaps TRBD1 (5 bases). Germline CDR1 KGHDR, CDR2 SFDVKD. The CDR3 is made up of 13 amino acids. V lost 1 base, J lost 4 bases, and 6 bases lay in between. The CDR3 sequence is CATSDFGATEAFF. The CDR3 nucleotides are TGTGCCACCAGTGATTTTGGGGCCACTGAAGCTTTCTTT.

The chain joins TRBV12-3 or TRBV12-4 to TRBJ1-5; D unresolved. The CDR3 has 13 amino acids. The V and J ends lost 2 bases and 2 bases respectively, with 4 bases between them. The CDR3 DNA reads as TGTGCCAGCAGTTTAAGCGGCAATCAGCCCCAGCATTTT. Amino acid sequence: CASSLSGNQPQHF.

This chain uses TRBV2 with TRBJ2-1; D perhaps matches TRBD1 (5 bases). Germline loops: CDR1 SNHLY, CDR2 FYNNEI. This CDR3 is built from 14 residues. V lost 11 bases to trimming and J lost 2 bases, with 16 bases between them. CDR3 sequence reads: CAAFRQMAYNEQFF. For the CDR3, the DNA is TGTGCCGCCTTCAGACAGATGGCCTACAATGAGCAGTTCTTC.

This chain connects TRBV6-6 to TRBJ2-1, with a tentative D call TRBD2 (5 bases). The CDR3 loop spans 13 amino acids. V was pared by 8 bases and J by 7 bases, with 15 bases between. Germline assignment: CDR1 MNHNY and CDR2 SVGAGI (reference sequence). CDR3 in amino acids: CASGVVGGNEQFF. CDR3 nucleotides: TGTGCCAGCGGGGTAGTAGGCGGGAATGAGCAGTTCTTC.

The genes are TRBV5-1 and TRBJ1-2; TRBD1 matches at 11 bases. CDR1 is SGHRS, CDR2 YFSETQ, per germline. The J segment lost 8 bases and the V segment lost 0 bases, leaving 9 bases of the junction unmatched. CDR3 length equals 16 residues. CDR3 loop: CASSLVPTGTGGGYTF. DNA for the CDR3: TGCGCCAGCAGCTTGGTACCCACCGGGACAGGGGGAGGCTACACCTTC.

J is TRBJ1-5 and V is TRBV6-2 or TRBV6-3, with a weak D call TRBD1 (5 bases). The CDR3 loop spans 16 amino acids. Germline assignment: CDR1 MNHEY and CDR2 SVGEGT. Trimming cost V 6 bases and J 2 bases, with 17 bases left between them. The CDR3 coding sequence is TGTGCCAGCAGCCTCGTCGGGGGACGGGGCAATCAGCCCCAGCATTTT. It codes for CASSLVGGRGNQPQHF.

This chain uses TRBV3-1 (or the pseudogene TRBV3-2) with TRBJ2-5; D perhaps matches TRBD2 (6 bases). This CDR3 contains 14 residues. The V gene lost 2 bases and the J gene lost 6 bases, with 13 bases spanning the gap. Germline values: CDR1 LGHDT, CDR2 YNNKEL (reference sequence). The CDR3 is CASSQLASAKTQYF. Written as DNA, the CDR3 is TGTGCCAGCAGCCAACTAGCGTCGGCGAAGACCCAGTACTTC.

The chain uses TRBV5-5 and TRBJ1-4, with D possibly matching TRBD1 (6 bases). The germline CDR1 and CDR2 sequences are SGHKS and YYEKEE (reference sequence). The CDR3 consists of 16 residues. Trimming removed 3 bases from V and 6 bases from J, with 18 bases in between. CDR3 protein: CASSSALDSFYEKLFF. CDR3 sequence (DNA): TGTGCCAGCAGCTCGGCCCTGGACAGTTTTTATGAAAAACTGTTTTTT.

The gene calls are TRBV6-1 and TRBJ2-3, with TRBD1 matching over 7 bases. The CDR3 consists of 15 residues. The trim removed 2 bases at V and 6 bases at J, leaving 8 bases unmatched. CDR1 is MNHNS, CDR2 SASEGT, per germline. CDR3 bases: TGTGCCAGCAGTGAACGTCGAGGGGGCAGGGATACGCAGTATTTT. As protein: CASSERRGGRDTQYF.